These 15 T cell receptor beta chains originate from one sample sequenced in a study of molecular identifiers for immune sequencing clone quantification. TCRdb reprocessed the PCR reads with MiXCR, giving one entry per CDR3 protein. This sample has around 470,000 distinct CDR3 sequences, with approximately 25% found just once. The sequencing sample was made of naive CD8+ T cells from blood, with Jurkat cell RNA spiked in. As for subset: FACS-sorted CD8+CD4-CCR7+CD45RA+ naive T cells. These receptor sequences come from a human donor in good health. Some libraries in this study had Jurkat cell RNA spiked in.

This clonotype was seen a few times. The V call is TRBV27, the J call TRBJ1-1; no clear D. The V end was cut by 2 bases, the J end by 0 bases, with 19 bases between. The germline V gene has CDR1 MNHEY and CDR2 SMNVEV (reference sequence). The CDR3 covers 18 residues. The CDR3 loop is CASSLKQIMYDMNTEAFF. The CDR3 DNA follows: TGTGCCAGCAGTTTAAAGCAAATAATGTACGACATGAACACTGAAGCTTTCTTT.

This clonotype came up once. The rearrangement links TRBV20-1 to TRBJ1-1; TRBD1 might be the D (5 bases). V dropped 0 bases and J dropped 11 bases, with 16 bases sitting between them. Per the germline V gene, CDR1 is DFQATT and CDR2 is SNEGSKA (reference sequence). The CDR3 runs 13 residues. In nucleotides, the CDR3 is TGCAGTGCTAGAGATGGGACGATGGCGTGGGCTTTCTTT. Amino acid sequence: CSARDGTMAWAFF.

The chain is built from TRBV6-2 or TRBV6-3 and TRBJ2-3, with D hard to call. Per germline, CDR1 MNHEY and CDR2 SVGEGT. Trimming cost V 4 bases and J 8 bases, with 25 bases left between them. The CDR3 is made up of 17 amino acids. The DNA for the CDR3 is TGTGCCAGCAGTTTCCCCCCGGACCACTGGATCCCAGCTACGCAGTATTTT. Its protein product is CASSFPPDHWIPATQYF.

A few counts support this clonotype. This chain uses TRBV5-3 with TRBJ1-1; D is uncertain. TRBV5-3 is an ORF; its function is uncertain. V gave up 2 bases and J gave up 1 base, with 12 bases separating them. The CDR3 covers 15 residues. The CDR3 here is CARSLCGRTNTEAFF. CDR3 in DNA: TGTGCCAGAAGCTTATGCGGCAGGACGAACACTGAAGCTTTCTTT.

As to this clonotype: The junction departs from germline at one end; a sequencing error may be responsible. The CDR3 loop reads CARSPGRGNEQYF. CDR3 sequence (DNA): TGCGCCCGCAGCCCAGGACGGGGTAATGAACAGTACTTC. The gene calls are TRBV4-1 and TRBJ2-7, with D tentatively TRBD2 (5 bases). Germline values: CDR1 MGHRA, CDR2 YSYEKL. This CDR3 comprises 13 residues.

This clonotype was counted a few times. The chain combines TRBV28 with TRBJ2-7; possibly TRBD1 for D (6 bases). The CDR3 covers 16 residues. The V end lost 1 base, the J end lost 6 bases, and 19 bases lay between the germline ends. From germline, CDR1 is MDHEN and CDR2 SYDVKM. CDR3 sequence reads: CASSLLETGDLGEQYF. DNA for the CDR3: TGTGCCAGCAGTTTATTAGAGACAGGTGATCTCGGCGAGCAGTACTTC.

The chain joins TRBV2 to TRBJ2-6; 10 bases map to TRBD1. Looked up from germline, CDR1 is SNHLY and CDR2 is FYNNEI. V was clipped by 4 bases and J by 0 bases; unmatched bases: 3. The CDR3 covers 17 residues. The CDR3 reads CASSGDRGSSGANVLTF. The CDR3 DNA reads as TGTGCCAGCAGTGGGGACAGGGGAAGCTCTGGGGCCAACGTCCTGACTTTC.

A few counts support this clonotype. J is TRBJ2-1 and V is TRBV15; TRBD2 agrees at 7 bases. Germline values: CDR1 LNHNV, CDR2 YYDKDF (reference sequence). V lost 2 bases, J lost 5 bases, and 9 bases stayed unmatched. CDR3 length: 16 amino acids. The CDR3: CATSRFPTSRDNEQFF. The CDR3 DNA follows: TGTGCCACCAGCAGATTCCCGACTAGCCGCGACAATGAGCAGTTCTTC.

The chain recombines TRBV19 with TRBJ2-3; the D gene is possibly TRBD1 (5 bases). The CDR3 contains 16 residues. Germline V gene sequence: CDR1 LNHDA, CDR2 SQIVND (reference sequence). V lost 6 bases to trimming and J lost 0 bases, with 16 bases between them. The CDR3 DNA reads TGTGCCAGTAGCTCTAAAGGGGAAGCCAGCACAGATACGCAGTATTTT. This sequence encodes CASSSKGEASTDTQYF.

This clonotype was found many times. The V call is TRBV2, the J call TRBJ2-3; unclear D gene. Trimming cost V 6 bases and J 2 bases, with 18 bases left between them. The CDR3 is made up of 16 amino acids. The germline V gene has CDR1 SNHLY and CDR2 FYNNEI. CDR3 residues: CASRVALEKDTDTQYF. The CDR3 coding sequence is TGTGCCAGCAGGGTGGCTCTTGAAAAAGACACAGATACGCAGTATTTT.

For this clonotype: Being one base from a much bigger clone, this may be a read error. The chain uses TRBV6-2 or TRBV6-3 and TRBJ2-2, with 7 bases identical to TRBD2. Per germline, CDR1 MNHEY and CDR2 SVGEGT. The V and J ends lost 5 bases and 0 bases, in that order; junction bases with no gene match: 6. The CDR3 has 16 amino acids. The CDR3 DNA is TGTGCCAGCAGTCCTCGGGAGGTAACGAACACCGGGGAGCTGTTTTTT. Translation gives CASSPREVTNTGELFF.

This clonotype has a count of ten or more. This chain connects TRBV19 to TRBJ2-3; D remains unclear. V was clipped by 6 bases and J by 0 bases, with 16 bases between them. This CDR3 contains 16 residues. Germline CDR1 and CDR2: LNHDA and SQIVND (reference sequence). The CDR3 is CASSPGVIASTDTQYF. The CDR3 DNA is TGTGCCAGTAGCCCCGGTGTCATCGCTAGCACAGATACGCAGTATTTT.

This clonotype was picked up a small number of times. The chain is built from TRBV6-2 or TRBV6-3 and TRBJ2-2, with a possible D match to TRBD1 (5 bases). CDR1 and CDR2 (germline): MNHEY, SVGEGT. The CDR3 is made up of 17 amino acids. The ends were cut back, 2 bases at V and 0 bases at J, with 13 bases in the middle. CDR3 sequence reads: CASSYRDRRSNTGELFF. CDR3 sequence (DNA): TGTGCCAGCAGTTACCGCGACAGAAGATCGAACACCGGGGAGCTGTTTTTT.

The genes are TRBV10-3 and TRBJ2-6; 8 bases map to TRBD1. There are 16 residues in the CDR3. Trimming at V came to 8 bases and at J to 0 bases, leaving 6 bases not matched to a gene. Germline V gives CDR1 ENHRY, CDR2 SYGVKD. CDR3 nucleotide sequence: TGTGCCATCTCAAGGACAGGGAACTCTGGGGCCAACGTCCTGACTTTC. Protein sequence: CAISRTGNSGANVLTF.

This clonotype was seen many times. The chain couples TRBV13 to TRBJ1-5; TRBD1 is a possible D gene (5 bases). Germline V gene lookup returns CDR1 PRHDT and CDR2 FYEKMQ (reference sequence). The V and J ends lost 0 bases and 2 bases respectively, with 8 bases between them. There are 15 residues in the CDR3. The CDR3 DNA reads TGTGCCAGCAGCTTAGGCCGCAGGGGCAATCAGCCCCAGCATTTT. The encoded protein is CASSLGRRGNQPQHF.